The sequence of this TCR beta chain was determined in a study of shared clonotypes between healthy human individuals. Study in general: Each donor's CD8 memory used one plate, CD8 naive two, each CD4 subset three. Study conclusions and caveats: Clonotype sharing across donors was expected to vary with sequencing depth. Several donors held around 5% of naive CD4 clonotypes in common. Clonotypes not shared had lower generation probabilities than those common to all four donors.

The CDR3 is 14 residues long. Per the germline V gene, CDR1 is SGHRS and CDR2 is YFSETQ. V was clipped by 2 bases and J by 5 bases, with 13 bases between them. As for this clone: Its matching antigen is unknown.

TCRdb's copy holds only in-frame clones and misses some; the assay was immunoSEQ multiplex PCR. In the table there are roughly 2.2 million clones, 93% of which are singletons. The sequenced material came from naive CD4+ T cells from PBMCs. Documented subset: CD45RA+ positively selected. This sequence originates from a man in his late teens or twenties in good health. Some clones in this sample may be carry-over from other donors' samples. This chain connects TRBV5-1 to TRBJ2-5; D is unclear. CDR3 sequence: CASSFGIYQETQYF. The CDR3 DNA reads TGCGCCAGCAGCTTCGGCATTTATCAGGAGACCCAGTACTTC.